This T cell receptor (beta chain) emerged from a study of OX40 agonist ivuxolimab in advanced cancers. Background on the study: A male proportion of 70% to 90% was recorded, with mean age around 60 years and range about 23 to 80. It was permissible to have had prior anti-PD-1, anti-PD-L1 or anti-CTLA-4 therapy, and around 40% had some. One patient with hepatocellular carcinoma and two with cutaneous melanoma, three in all, had partial responses.

Overall study results and limits: Both blood CD4+ and CD8+ T cells showed clonal growth by week 6 at 0.1 to 3.0 mg/kg.

This clone was observed a few times. Its antigen remains unidentified. TCRdb's copy holds only in-frame clones and misses some; the assay was immunoSEQ multiplex PCR. The table shows 50,000 to 65,000 clones, with around nine tenths occurring only once. Here the sequenced sample was CD4+ or CD8+ T cells sorted from blood, taken in a trial of the OX40 agonist ivuxolimab. The clonotype comes from an adult with an advanced solid tumor such as melanoma, head and neck, liver or kidney cancer.

As DNA, the CDR3 is TGCGCCAGTCAGGGGATCGTGAACACTGAAGCTTTCTTT. It specifies CASQGIVNTEAFF. This chain uses TRBV5-1 with TRBJ1-1; D may be TRBD1 (6 bases). Trimming took 8 bases from V and 0 from J, leaving 11 bases between them. The CDR3 covers 13 residues. The V gene's germline CDR1 is SGHRS and CDR2 YFSETQ.